The clone carrying this T cell receptor (beta chain) has only a few counts. The data are from a study of T-cell memory formation after mild COVID-19. Study background: Largely donor-specific sequence clusters came from two donors.

TCRdb reanalysed the 5' RACE reads using MiXCR and keeps one entry per CDR3 protein. The table shows about 190,000 distinct CDR3 sequences, with around 18% occurring only once. The source of this sequence is an adult woman who had mild COVID-19 (a few samples of this study predate the infection). Cell type and time point are not known. The sample comprised PBMCs or a T cell subset sorted from them (not recorded which).

The chain's CDR3 is CASSLQGTGPHEQYF. Written as DNA, the CDR3 is TGTGCCAGCAGCTTGCAGGGGACAGGTCCCCACGAGCAGTACTTC. The V call is TRBV5-6, the J call TRBJ2-7, with 8 bases that match TRBD1. The CDR3 sequence is 15 residues long. J lost 5 bases, V lost 1 base, and 8 bases had no gene match. The germline V gene has CDR1 SGHDT and CDR2 YYEEEE.